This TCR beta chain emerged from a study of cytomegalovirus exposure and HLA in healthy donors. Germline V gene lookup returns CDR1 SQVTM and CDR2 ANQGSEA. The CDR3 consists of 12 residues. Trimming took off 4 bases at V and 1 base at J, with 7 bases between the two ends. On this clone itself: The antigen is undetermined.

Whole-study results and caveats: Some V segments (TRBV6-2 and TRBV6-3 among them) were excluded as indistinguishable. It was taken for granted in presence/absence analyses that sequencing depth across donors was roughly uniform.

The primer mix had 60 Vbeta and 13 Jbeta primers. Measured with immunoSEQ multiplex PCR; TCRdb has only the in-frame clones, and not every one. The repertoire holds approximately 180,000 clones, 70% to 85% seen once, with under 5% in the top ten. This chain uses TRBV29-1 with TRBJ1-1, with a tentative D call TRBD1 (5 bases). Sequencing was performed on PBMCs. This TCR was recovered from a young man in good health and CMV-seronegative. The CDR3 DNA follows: TGCAGCGTTGCCAGGGCGAACACTGAAGCTTTCTTT. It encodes CSVARANTEAFF.